The clone carrying this TCR beta chain was seen many times. Its antigen is still unknown. Germline V gives CDR1 SGHTA, CDR2 FQGNSA. The CDR3 runs 16 residues. J was trimmed by 4 bases and V by 0 bases; bases with no gene match: 6. This entry comes from a study of T cell repertoires in cytomegalovirus infection. At the level of the study: Public signatures in TCR beta pointed to CMV infection and matching HLA type. Findings of the study overall: Carriage of CMV together with the relevant HLA was identifiable through cumulative public TCR beta family frequency. In two of eight donors, the top clonotype was HLA-C-restricted CMV-specific.

TCRdb re-called the reads through MiXCR, storing one row per CDR3 protein. The sample has roughly 600,000 distinct CDR3 sequences, 24% seen once; the top ten hold 8%. This receptor was identified in a human donor in good health (CMV status not recorded). Some clones in this sample may be carry-over from other donors' samples. This chain connects TRBV7-2 to TRBJ2-5, with TRBD2 matching over 9 bases. Sequencing was performed on CD8+ T cells from PBMCs. The CDR3, as DNA: TGTGCCAGCAGCTTAGCCGGGCGGGGGGGCCTAGAGACCCAGTACTTC. Amino acids: CASSLAGRGGLETQYF.